This T cell receptor beta chain was documented in a study of quantifying T cell responses using KT2 cells (dated by TCRdb to the late 2010s). For the wider study: RNA was DNase-treated and reverse transcribed with TCR alpha and beta constant-region primers, mostly using SuperScript III. Under optimum conditions, the efficiency of the T4 ligation step was estimated to be more than 10%. PCR2 was run as a SYBR Green qPCR and stopped at a predetermined fluorescence threshold to avoid over-amplification.

Known numbers of KT2, a T cell clone whose TCR had been sequenced previously, were spiked into unfractionated PBMC to test the sensitivity and accuracy of the pipeline. A range of KT2-to-PBMC ratios was produced by mixing KT2 cells with a fixed number of PBMC. General study outcomes and caveats: Saturation was seen in the detection of KT2 sequences when very high numbers of KT2 cells were spiked in. This TCR sequencing study did not compare the pipeline side by side with other TCR sequencing techniques. Counts of KT2 alpha and beta sequences scaled linearly with input KT2 cell number over several orders of magnitude. Even at the lowest spike-in tested, roughly one KT2 cell per 100,000 PBMC, KT2 sequences were still detected.

The library was prepared using UMI-ligation and nested PCR. A single-stranded oligonucleotide bearing the Illumina SP2 sequence and a UMI was ligated to the 3' end of the cDNA with T4 RNA ligase 1. PCR1 consisted of around 4 cycles (98 degrees C 15 s, 69 degrees C 30 s, 72 degrees C 40 s), and for the beta primer an equimolar mix of RC1.1 and RC1.2 was used to cover TRBC1 and TRBC2. From PCR2 onward, TCR alpha and beta chains were processed separately, and sample indices and Illumina adaptors were added. The UMI, placed after an 8-base spacer, consisted of 12 random nucleotides arranged as two hexamers with a spacer between them. Libraries were sequenced on an Illumina MiSeq with v2 2x251 paired-end chemistry, typically 12 to 13 samples per run. PhiX DNA at roughly 5-7.5% was added to each sequencing library to increase diversity. The authors' pipeline ran thus. Raw reads were converted to FASTQ with bcl2fastq and demultiplexed by dual indices using Demultiplexor. V and J genes were assigned by Decombinator through tag matching that permitted a single base-pair mismatch. Using UMIs, Collapsinator corrected both sequencing errors and the frequency errors that come from PCR heterogeneity. CDR3Translator converted Decombinator identifiers to nucleotide sequence, translated to amino acids, and extracted CDR3 using C- and N-terminal motifs. A cluster of KT2 sequences sharing one unique molecular identifier was counted as one distinct KT2 TCR. TCRdb trimmed the raw reads at Q25, called clones with MiXCR and kept productive beta chains. All rows with the same CDR3 protein become a single entry with the most common DNA and genes. What appears here as the V and J calls and clone size reflects TCRdb's work, not the paper's. This sample comprises approximately 43,000 distinct CDR3 sequences, about a sixth of them detected only once. Around two fifths of the sample is taken by the ten largest.

Many counts were recorded for this clonotype. No antigen is known for it. Per-base qualities were not stored, and no clone one base away is much larger. V and J are truncated by 5 bases and 4 bases respectively, leaving an intervening sequence of 11 bases. Inclusive of the bounding cysteine and phenylalanine, the CDR3 is 13 residues long. The read is trimmed to its CDR3 DNA, 39 bases read in frame from base 1. For CDR1 and CDR2, the germline V gene (reference sequence) lists SEHNR and FQNEAQ. Rearrangement joined TRBV7-9 to TRBJ1-1; the D region possibly corresponds to TRBD1 (6 bases align). The sequence was obtained from a human donor. Sequencing was carried out using PBMCs spiked with cells of the T cell clone KT2. The DNA is as follows: TGTGCCAGCAGCAGGGGGGAGGGCACTGAAGCTTTCTTT. It translates as CASSRGEGTEAFF.